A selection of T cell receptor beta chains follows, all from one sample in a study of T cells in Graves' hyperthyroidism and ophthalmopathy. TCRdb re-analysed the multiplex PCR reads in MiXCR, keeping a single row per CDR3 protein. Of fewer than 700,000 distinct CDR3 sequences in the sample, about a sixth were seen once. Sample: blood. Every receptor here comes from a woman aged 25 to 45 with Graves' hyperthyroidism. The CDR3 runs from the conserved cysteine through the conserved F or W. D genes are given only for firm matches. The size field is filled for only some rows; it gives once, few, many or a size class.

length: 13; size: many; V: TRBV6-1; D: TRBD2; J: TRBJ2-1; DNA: TGTGCCACCCTGGGGACTATGTCTAGTGAGCAGTTCTTC; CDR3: CATLGTMSSEQFF
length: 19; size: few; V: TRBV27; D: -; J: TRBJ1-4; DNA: TGTGCCAGCAGTTTTAAGTTAAGGAGGGAAGGGTCGACTAATGAAAAACTGTTTTTT; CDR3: CASSFKLRREGSTNEKLFF
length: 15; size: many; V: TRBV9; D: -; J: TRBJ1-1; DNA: TGTGCCAGCACCAGCGGAGGGGGGCTGGACACTGAAGCTTTCTTT; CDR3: CASTSGGGLDTEAFF
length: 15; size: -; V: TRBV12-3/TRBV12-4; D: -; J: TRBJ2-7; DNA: TGTGCCAGAAGGGGGGGGGGGGACGGTCCCTACGAGCAGTACTTC; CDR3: CARRGGGDGPYEQYF
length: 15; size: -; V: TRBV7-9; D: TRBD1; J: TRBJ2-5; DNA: TGTGCCAGCAGCCCTTGGGACAGAACACAAGAGACCCAGTACTTC; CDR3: CASSPWDRTQETQYF
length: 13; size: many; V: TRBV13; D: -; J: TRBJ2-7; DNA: TGTGCCAGCAGCCGCGAGAGGGGGGGCGAGCAGTACTTC; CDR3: CASSRERGGEQYF
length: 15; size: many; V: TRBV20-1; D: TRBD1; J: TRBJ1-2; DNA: TGCAGTGCTAGAGATATGACAGGGGGGGTATATGGCTACACCTTC; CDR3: CSARDMTGGVYGYTF
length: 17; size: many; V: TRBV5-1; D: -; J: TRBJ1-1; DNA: TGCGCCAGCAGCTTGAACAGAGGCGACAGGCGTGGCACTGAAGCTTTCTTT; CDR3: CASSLNRGDRRGTEAFF
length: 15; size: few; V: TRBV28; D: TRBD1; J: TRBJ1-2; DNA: TGTGCCAGCTCAAAACCATTACAGGGGAACTATGGCTACACCTTC; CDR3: CASSKPLQGNYGYTF
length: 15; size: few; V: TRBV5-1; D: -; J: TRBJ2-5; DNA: TGCGCCAGCAGCGGTGGTTGGACCTCCCAAGAGACCCAGTACTTC; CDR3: CASSGGWTSQETQYF
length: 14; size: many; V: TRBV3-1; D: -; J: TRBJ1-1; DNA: TGTGCCAGCAGCCAAGTAAAAAGTAGGGATGAAGCTTTCTTT; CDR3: CASSQVKSRDEAFF
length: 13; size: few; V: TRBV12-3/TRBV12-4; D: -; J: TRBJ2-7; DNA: TGTGCCAGCCTCAGGGGTGGGGGTTACGAGCAGTACTTC; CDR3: CASLRGGGYEQYF
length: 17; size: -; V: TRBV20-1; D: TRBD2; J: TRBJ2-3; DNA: TGCAGTGCTAGAAAGGGGACTAGCGGGAGGAACACAGATACGCAGTATTTT; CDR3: CSARKGTSGRNTDTQYF
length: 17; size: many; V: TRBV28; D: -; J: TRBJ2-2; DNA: TGTGCCAGCAGTTTATTTGGCGGGACCTCGAACACCGGGGAGCTGTTTTTT; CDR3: CASSLFGGTSNTGELFF
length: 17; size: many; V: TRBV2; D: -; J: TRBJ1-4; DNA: TGTGCCAGCAGTAGGGCCCTGGGGCCGCTACGGGGTGAAAAACTGTTTTTT; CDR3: CASSRALGPLRGEKLFF
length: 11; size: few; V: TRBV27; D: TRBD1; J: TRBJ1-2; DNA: TGTGCCAGCAGATCGGGACAGTTCTACACCTTC; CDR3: CASRSGQFYTF
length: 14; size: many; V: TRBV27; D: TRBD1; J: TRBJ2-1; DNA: TGTGCCAGCGGGGTAGCAGGGGGACCGAATGAGCAGTTCTTC; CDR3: CASGVAGGPNEQFF
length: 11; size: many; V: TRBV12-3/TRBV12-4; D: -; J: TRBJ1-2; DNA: TGTGCCAGCAGTTTTGGGGTTAGCTACACCTTC; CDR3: CASSFGVSYTF
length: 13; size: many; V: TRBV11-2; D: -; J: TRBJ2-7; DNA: TGTGCCAGCAGCTTCGGGACGGTCTACGAGCAGTACTTC; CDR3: CASSFGTVYEQYF
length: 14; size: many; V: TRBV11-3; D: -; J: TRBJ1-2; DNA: TGTGCCAGCAGCAACCGCAGGAACAACTATGGCTACACCTTC; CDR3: CASSNRRNNYGYTF
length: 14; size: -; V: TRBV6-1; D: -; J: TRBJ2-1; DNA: TGTGCCAGCAGTCCCGGGGCCGAGGGAAATGAGCAGTTCTTC; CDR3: CASSPGAEGNEQFF
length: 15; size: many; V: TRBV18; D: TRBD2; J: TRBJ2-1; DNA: TGTGCCAGCTCACCAAGGGAGGGCTCCTACAATGAGCAGTTCTTC; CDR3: CASSPREGSYNEQFF
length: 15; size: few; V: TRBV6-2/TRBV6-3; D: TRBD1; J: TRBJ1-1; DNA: TGTGCCAGCAGTTACCCTATTGGGACAGTCCATGAGGCTTTCTTT; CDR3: CASSYPIGTVHEAFF
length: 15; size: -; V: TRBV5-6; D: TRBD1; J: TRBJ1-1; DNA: TGTGCCAGCAGCGTCGGACAGGGGCCGAACACTGAAGCTTTCTTT; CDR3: CASSVGQGPNTEAFF
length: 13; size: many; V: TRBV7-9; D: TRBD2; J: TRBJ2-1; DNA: TGTGCCATAGCGGGAGTGAGCTACAATGAGCAGTTCTTC; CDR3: CAIAGVSYNEQFF
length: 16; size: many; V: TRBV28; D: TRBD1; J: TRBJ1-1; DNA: TGTGCCAGCAGTTTAGCTACTACAGGGGAACACACTGAAGCTTTCTTT; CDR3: CASSLATTGEHTEAFF
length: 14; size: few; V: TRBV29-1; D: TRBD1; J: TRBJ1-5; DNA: TGCAGCGTCGTAAGCGGGACAGGGGATCAGCCCCAGCATTTT; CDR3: CSVVSGTGDQPQHF
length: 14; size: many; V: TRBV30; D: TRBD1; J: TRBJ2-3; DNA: TGTGCCTGGAGTCTCGGACAGGACACAGATACGCAGTATTTT; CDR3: CAWSLGQDTDTQYF
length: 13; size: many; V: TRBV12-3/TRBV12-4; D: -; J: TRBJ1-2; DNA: TGTGCCAGCTTACAGGGAACTAACTATGGCTACACCTTC; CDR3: CASLQGTNYGYTF
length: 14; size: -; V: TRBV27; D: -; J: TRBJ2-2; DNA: TGTGCCAGCAGTTTATCGGCCTTGGCCGGGGAGCTGTTTTTT; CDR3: CASSLSALAGELFF
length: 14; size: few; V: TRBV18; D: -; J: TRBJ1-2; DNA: TGTGCCAGCTCACCTCTGGACAGCAACTATGGCTACACCTTC; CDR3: CASSPLDSNYGYTF
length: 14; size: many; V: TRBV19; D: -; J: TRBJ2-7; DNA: TGTGCCAGTAGTATAGGACTCCGCGGCTACGAGCAGTACTTC; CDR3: CASSIGLRGYEQYF
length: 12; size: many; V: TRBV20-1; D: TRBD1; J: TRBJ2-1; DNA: TGCAGTGCCACTGGACAGGGCGATGAGCAGTTCTTC; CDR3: CSATGQGDEQFF
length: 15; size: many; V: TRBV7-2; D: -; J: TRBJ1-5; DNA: TGTGCCAGCAGCTTAGATGGGGACTATAATCAGCCCCAGCATTTT; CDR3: CASSLDGDYNQPQHF
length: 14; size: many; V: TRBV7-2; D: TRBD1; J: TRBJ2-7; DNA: TGTGCCAGCAGCTTGGGGACAGGGGGCAAAGAGCAGTACTTC; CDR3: CASSLGTGGKEQYF
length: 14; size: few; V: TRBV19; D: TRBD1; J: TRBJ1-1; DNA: TGTGCCAGTAGTATAGGACAGGGGGCCACTGAAGCTTTCTTT; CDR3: CASSIGQGATEAFF
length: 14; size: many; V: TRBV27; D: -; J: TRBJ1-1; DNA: TGTGCCAGCATACGGAATGGAGTGAACACTGAAGCTTTCTTT; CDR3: CASIRNGVNTEAFF
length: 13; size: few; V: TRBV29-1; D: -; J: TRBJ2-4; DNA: TGCAGCGTTGTGGGACACTCCAAAAACATTCAGTACTTC; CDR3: CSVVGHSKNIQYF
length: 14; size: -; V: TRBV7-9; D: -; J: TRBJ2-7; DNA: TGTGCCAGCAGCTTATCTCACGCGGTCCCCGAGCAGTACTTC; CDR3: CASSLSHAVPEQYF
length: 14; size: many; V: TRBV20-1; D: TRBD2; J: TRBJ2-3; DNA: TGCAGTGCTAGAGTGGGACTAGCGGCTAATACGCAGTATTTT; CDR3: CSARVGLAANTQYF
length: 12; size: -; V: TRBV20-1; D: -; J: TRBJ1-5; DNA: TGCAGTGCTAGGCACCGCAATCAGCCCCAGCATTTT; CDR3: CSARHRNQPQHF
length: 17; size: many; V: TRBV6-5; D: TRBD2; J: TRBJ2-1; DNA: TGTGCCAGCAGTTACGGGAGCCTGGCGGGAGAGAGTAATGAGCAGTTCTTC; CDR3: CASSYGSLAGESNEQFF
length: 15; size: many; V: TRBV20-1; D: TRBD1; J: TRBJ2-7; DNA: TGCAGTGCTAGAGATCAGGGACAGGATTCGGTAGAGCAGTACTTC; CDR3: CSARDQGQDSVEQYF
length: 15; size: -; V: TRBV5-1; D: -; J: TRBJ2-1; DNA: TGCGCCAGCAGCATAGACCCCGGGTACTACAATGAGCAGTTCTTC; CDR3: CASSIDPGYYNEQFF
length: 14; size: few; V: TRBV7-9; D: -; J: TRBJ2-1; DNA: TGTGCCAGCAGCTACACAGACCGGGACCCCATTCAGTTCTTC; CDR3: CASSYTDRDPIQFF
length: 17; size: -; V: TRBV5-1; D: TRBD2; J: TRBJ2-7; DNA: TGCGCCAGCAGCTTGGGGGGACTAGCGGGAGATCAGGTGGAGCAGTACTTC; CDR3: CASSLGGLAGDQVEQYF
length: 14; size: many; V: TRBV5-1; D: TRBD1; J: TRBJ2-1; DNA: TGCGCCAGCAAACAGGGGGCTTCCTACAATGAGCAGTTCTTC; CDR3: CASKQGASYNEQFF